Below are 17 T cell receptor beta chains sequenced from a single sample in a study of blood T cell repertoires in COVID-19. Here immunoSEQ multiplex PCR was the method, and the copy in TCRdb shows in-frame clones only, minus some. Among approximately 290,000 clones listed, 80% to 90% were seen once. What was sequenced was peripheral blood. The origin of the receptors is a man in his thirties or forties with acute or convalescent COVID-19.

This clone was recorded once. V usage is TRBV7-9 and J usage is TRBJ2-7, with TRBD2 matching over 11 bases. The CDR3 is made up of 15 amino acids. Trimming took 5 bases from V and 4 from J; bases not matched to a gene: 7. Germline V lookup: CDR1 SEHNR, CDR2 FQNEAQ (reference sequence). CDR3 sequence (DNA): TGTGCCAGCAGCCTGAGGACTAGCGGGCCATACGAGCAGTACTTC. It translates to CASSLRTSGPYEQYF.

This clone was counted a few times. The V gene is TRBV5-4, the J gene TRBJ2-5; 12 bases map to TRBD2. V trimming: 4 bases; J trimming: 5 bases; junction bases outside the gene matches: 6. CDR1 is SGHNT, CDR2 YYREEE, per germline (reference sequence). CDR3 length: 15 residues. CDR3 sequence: CASSATSGRRETQYF. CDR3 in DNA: TGTGCCAGCAGCGCGACTAGCGGGAGACGGGAGACCCAGTACTTC.

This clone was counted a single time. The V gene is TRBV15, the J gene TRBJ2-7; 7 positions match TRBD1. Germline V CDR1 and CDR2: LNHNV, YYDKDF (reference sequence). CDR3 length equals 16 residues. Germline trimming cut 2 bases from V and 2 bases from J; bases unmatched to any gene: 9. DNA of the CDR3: TGTGCCACCAGCAGACGGATCGGGACAGCGACCTACGAGCAGTACTTC. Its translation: CATSRRIGTATYEQYF.

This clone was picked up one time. CDR3 DNA sequence: TGTGCCAGCAAAACAGGGGGTAGGAATGAGCAGTTCTTC. Amino acids: CASKTGGRNEQFF. The J gene is TRBJ2-1, the V gene TRBV5-6, with 8 bases identical to TRBD1. CDR3 length equals 13 residues. Trimming removed 6 bases from V and 7 bases from J; junction bases left unmatched: 6. In germline, CDR1 is SGHDT, CDR2 YYEEEE.

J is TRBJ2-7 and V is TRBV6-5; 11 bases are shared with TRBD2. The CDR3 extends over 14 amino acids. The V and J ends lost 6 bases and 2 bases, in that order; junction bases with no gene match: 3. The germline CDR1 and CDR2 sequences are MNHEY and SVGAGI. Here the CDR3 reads CASRGTSGTYEQYF. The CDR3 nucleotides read TGTGCCAGCAGGGGGACTAGCGGCACCTACGAGCAGTACTTC.

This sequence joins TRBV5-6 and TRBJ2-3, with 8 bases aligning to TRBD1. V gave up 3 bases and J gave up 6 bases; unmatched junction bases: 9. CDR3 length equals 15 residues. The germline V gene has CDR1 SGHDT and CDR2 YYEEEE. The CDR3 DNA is TGTGCCAGCAGCTCAAACAGGGGGAATTCGGATACGCAGTATTTT. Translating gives CASSSNRGNSDTQYF.

CDR3 in amino acids: CAWSVGVRSPLHF. The CDR3 bases are TGTGCCTGGAGTGTGGGAGTTCGGTCACCCCTCCACTTT. The chain recombines TRBV30 with TRBJ1-6; no reliable D call. The CDR3 runs 13 residues. Trimming took off 0 bases at V and 10 bases at J, with 10 bases between the two ends. Germline loops: CDR1 GTSNPN, CDR2 SVGIG (reference sequence).

CDR3 nucleotide sequence: TGCGCCAGCAGCCAAGAAAACAGGCAGCCCCAGCATTTT. Translated: CASSQENRQPQHF. The chain carries TRBV4-1 and TRBJ1-5; possible D gene TRBD1, 5 bases. Trimming took off 0 bases at V and 7 bases at J, with 7 bases between the two ends. The CDR3 extends over 13 amino acids. Germline CDR1 is MGHRA and CDR2 is YSYEKL.

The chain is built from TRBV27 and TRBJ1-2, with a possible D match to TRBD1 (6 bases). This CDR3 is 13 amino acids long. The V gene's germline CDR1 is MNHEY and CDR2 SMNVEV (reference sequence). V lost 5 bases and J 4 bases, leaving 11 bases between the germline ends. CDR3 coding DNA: TGTGCCAGCAGTCCCGGGACAAGCTATGGCTACACCTTC. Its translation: CASSPGTSYGYTF.

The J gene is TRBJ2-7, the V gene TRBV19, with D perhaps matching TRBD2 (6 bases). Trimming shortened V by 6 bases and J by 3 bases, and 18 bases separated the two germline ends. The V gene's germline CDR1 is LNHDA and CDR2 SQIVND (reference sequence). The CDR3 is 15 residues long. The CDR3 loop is CASSQRREPRYEQYF. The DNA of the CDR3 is TGTGCCAGTAGCCAGCGCCGGGAGCCCCGCTACGAGCAGTACTTC.

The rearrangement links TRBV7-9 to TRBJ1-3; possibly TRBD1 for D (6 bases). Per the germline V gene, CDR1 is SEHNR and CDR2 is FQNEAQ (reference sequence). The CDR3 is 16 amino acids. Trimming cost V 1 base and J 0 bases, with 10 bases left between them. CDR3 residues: CASSLGEGVSGNTIYF. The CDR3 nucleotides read TGTGCCAGCAGCTTAGGGGAGGGGGTCTCTGGAAACACCATATATTTT.

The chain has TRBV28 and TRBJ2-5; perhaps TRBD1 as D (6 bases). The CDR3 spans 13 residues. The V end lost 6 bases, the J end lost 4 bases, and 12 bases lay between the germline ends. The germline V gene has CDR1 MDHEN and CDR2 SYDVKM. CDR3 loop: CASRARGRETQYF. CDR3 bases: TGTGCCAGCAGAGCCAGGGGTCGAGAGACCCAGTACTTC. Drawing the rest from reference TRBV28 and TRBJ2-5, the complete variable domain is DVKVTQSSRYLVKRTGEKVFLECVQDMDHENMFWYRQDPGLGLRLIYFSYDVKMKEKGDIPEGYSVSREKKERFSLILESASTNQTSMYLCASRARGRETQYFGPGTRLLVL.

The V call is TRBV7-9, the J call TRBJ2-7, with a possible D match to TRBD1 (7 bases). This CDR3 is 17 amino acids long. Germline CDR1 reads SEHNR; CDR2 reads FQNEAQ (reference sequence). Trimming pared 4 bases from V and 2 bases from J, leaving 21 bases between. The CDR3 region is CASSSTRDSEIPYEQYF. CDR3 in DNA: TGTGCCAGCAGCTCGACGCGGGACAGCGAAATCCCCTACGAGCAGTACTTC.

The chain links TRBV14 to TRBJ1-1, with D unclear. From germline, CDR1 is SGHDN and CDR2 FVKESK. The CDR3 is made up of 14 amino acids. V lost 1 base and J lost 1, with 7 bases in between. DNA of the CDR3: TGTGCCAGCAGCCAAGGATGGCCGAACACTGAAGCTTTCTTT. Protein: CASSQGWPNTEAFF.

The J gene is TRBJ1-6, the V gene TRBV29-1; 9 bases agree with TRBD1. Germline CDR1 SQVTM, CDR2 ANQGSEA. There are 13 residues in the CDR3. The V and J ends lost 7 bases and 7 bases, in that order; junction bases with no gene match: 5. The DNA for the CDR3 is TGCAGCGCCCGGACAGGGGACAATTCACCCCTCCACTTT. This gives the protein CSARTGDNSPLHF.

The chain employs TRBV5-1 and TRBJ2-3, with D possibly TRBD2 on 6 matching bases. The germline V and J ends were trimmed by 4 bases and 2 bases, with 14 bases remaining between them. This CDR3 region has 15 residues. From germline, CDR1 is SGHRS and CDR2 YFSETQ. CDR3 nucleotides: TGCGCCAGCAGCCAACTCGCGGGGCCCACAGATACGCAGTATTTT. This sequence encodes CASSQLAGPTDTQYF.

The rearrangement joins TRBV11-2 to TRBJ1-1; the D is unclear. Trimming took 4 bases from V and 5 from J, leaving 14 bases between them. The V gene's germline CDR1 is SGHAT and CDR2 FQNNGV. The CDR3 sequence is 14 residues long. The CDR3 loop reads CASSSTGLGTEAFF. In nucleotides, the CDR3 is TGTGCCAGCAGCTCGACGGGGTTGGGAACTGAAGCTTTCTTT.